This T cell receptor beta chain was sequenced during a study of T cell responses to AZD1222 COVID-19 vaccine. The study's findings and limits: It should be noted that donors were predominantly white British and more often female, and clonal diversity was possibly underestimated. Vaccine-associated CD4 TCRs spanned spike, dominant at 160-218 and 743-854. Spike-specific TCR breadth and depth went up after people got two AZD1222 doses.

The method was immunoSEQ multiplex PCR; TCRdb's version includes in-frame clones alone and lacks a portion of them. The table shows about 150,000 clones, with 85% to 95% occurring only once. Worth noting for this clone: Its target is unknown.

V lost 6 bases and J lost 1, with 9 bases in between. This CDR3 contains 13 residues. Per the germline V gene, CDR1 is SNHLY and CDR2 is FYNNEI. Sequenced material: peripheral blood, taken on day 0 of AZD1222 vaccination. This TCR was sampled from an adult in good health. The rearrangement joins TRBV2 to TRBJ1-1; D unclear. Here the CDR3 DNA reads TGTGCCAGCAGCCCTATCAAGAACACTGAAGCTTTCTTT. Its translation is CASSPIKNTEAFF.